This T cell receptor beta chain was captured in a study of T-cell memory formation after mild COVID-19. Study-level findings and limits: While clones contracting from day 15 to 85 were balanced between CD4 and CD8, later expanders leaned CD4+.

In regard to this clonotype: Its specificity is unknown.

TCRdb fed the 5' RACE reads into MiXCR, producing one record per CDR3 protein. Of a few hundred thousand distinct CDR3 sequences listed, less than 20% are singletons. The sequence was obtained from a man aged 18 to 30 who had mild COVID-19 (a few samples of this study predate the infection). Cell type and time point are not known. Source material: PBMCs or a T cell subset sorted from them (not recorded which).

The CDR3 here is CASGLGQGTTIYF. CDR3 coding DNA: TGCGCCAGCGGACTGGGGCAGGGTACCACCATATATTTT. The chain joins TRBV5-1 to TRBJ1-3; possible D gene TRBD1, 5 bases. The V and J ends lost 7 bases and 9 bases respectively, with 17 bases between them. The CDR3 runs to 13 residues. The germline CDR1 and CDR2 sequences are SGHRS and YFSETQ.